The clone carrying this TCR beta chain was recorded at least ten times. Its target is unknown. For each sample, template was around 600 ng of bulk tumor genomic DNA. Several spatially distant biopsies were obtained per primary tumor intraoperatively. Enrolled individuals presented with untreated, newly diagnosed non-small cell lung cancer and received curative surgery. This specimen comes from a study of immune heterogeneity within non-small cell lung tumors. Overall study: Histology included a few squamous cell carcinomas, some ten non-squamous carcinomas and 1 unspecified tumor.

Study outcomes and limitations: Both recurring identical dominant CDR3 beta clonotypes and site-unique high-frequency clones were observed across tumor sites within a patient. A significant, moderate positive correlation (R 0.3 to 0.35) linked local T-cell clonality and tumor mutational burden.

Trimming removed 9 bases from V and 3 bases from J, with 11 bases in between. The CDR3 sequence is 12 residues long. CDR1 is KGHDR and CDR2 is SFDVKD in the germline V gene. With 32 V and 13 J primers, multiplex PCR amplified the TCR beta CDR3. MiXCR, run by TCRdb on the multiplex PCR reads, gives a single entry per CDR3 protein. In the table there are 10,000 or so distinct CDR3 sequences, less than 30% of which are singletons. This receptor was taken from a woman in her forties or fifties with non-small cell lung cancer. The genes are TRBV24-1 and TRBJ2-7, with a tentative D call TRBD2 (6 bases). The sample was lung tumor tissue. The CDR3 protein is CATSSEGYEQYF. The CDR3 bases are TGTGCCACCTCTAGCGAGGGCTACGAGCAGTACTTC.